The present T cell receptor (beta chain) was sequenced within a study of chemoradiotherapy in HPV16-positive cancers. Background on the study: Candidate HPV-specific T-cell clones and common TCR motifs came from functional assays in a couple of HPV16-positive patients.

Germline CDR1 is SGHTA and CDR2 is FQGNSA. This CDR3 has 12 residues. The V gene lost 2 bases and the J gene lost 5 bases, with 6 bases spanning the gap. Data came from immunoSEQ multiplex PCR; TCRdb stores just in-frame clones and leaves some out. The sample lists under 7,500 clones; around 85% were seen once. The source was tumor tissue, collected from a patient who underwent chemoradiotherapy. The genes are TRBV7-2 and TRBJ2-5; D is unclear. This clonotype was sampled from a human donor with HPV-associated anogenital cancer. CDR3 in amino acids: CASSLLVETQYF. The DNA for the CDR3 is TGTGCCAGCAGCTTACTGGTCGAGACCCAGTACTTC.